The next 15 T cell receptor beta chains were all read from a single sample in a study of blood T cell repertoires in COVID-19. Sequencing was performed with immunoSEQ multiplex PCR; in TCRdb, only in-frame clones are kept and a portion is missing. Of about 300,000 clones listed, 89% are singletons. Specimen: peripheral blood. The receptors stem from a woman in her 30s with COVID-19, enrolled during active disease.

This clone turned up a few times. This chain joins TRBV5-4 and TRBJ2-2, with 11 positions matching TRBD1. This CDR3 spans 15 amino acids. V lost 4 bases to trimming and J lost 5 bases; unmatched junction nucleotides: 4. The germline V gene has CDR1 SGHNT and CDR2 YYREEE (reference sequence). The CDR3 is CASSTGQGDTGELFF. The DNA of the CDR3 is TGTGCCAGCAGCACGGGACAGGGGGATACCGGGGAGCTGTTTTTT.

The chain has TRBV7-8 and TRBJ1-2; TRBD1 agrees at 12 bases. Trimming took 5 bases from V and 8 from J; bases not matched to a gene: 12. The germline V gene encodes CDR1 SGHVS and CDR2 FQNEAQ. This CDR3 spans 16 amino acids. CDR3 DNA: TGTGCCAGCAGCCGGTTCGGGACAGGGGGCACCGACGGCTACACCTTC. This gives the protein CASSRFGTGGTDGYTF. The full variable domain, with the rest looked up from reference TRBV7-8 and TRBJ1-2, is GAGVSQSPRYKVAKRGQDVALRCDPISGHVSLFWYQQALGQGPEFLTYFQNEAQLDKSGLPSDRFFAERPEGSVSTLKIQRTQQEDSAVYLCASSRFGTGGTDGYTFGSGTRLTVV.

The chain has TRBV5-1 and TRBJ1-4; weak D call: TRBD1 (6 bases). The CDR3 has 15 amino acids. The V gene's germline CDR1 is SGHRS and CDR2 YFSETQ. Trimming pared 3 bases from V and 0 bases from J, leaving 9 bases between. CDR3 amino acids: CASSSRTATNEKLFF. The CDR3 region has the DNA TGCGCCAGCAGCTCTCGGACAGCAACTAATGAAAAACTGTTTTTT.

The V gene is TRBV19, the J gene TRBJ1-1; a weak D match, TRBD1 (5 bases). The CDR3 has 15 residues. Trimming removed 6 bases from V and 1 base from J, with 15 bases in between. The germline V gene has CDR1 LNHDA and CDR2 SQIVND (reference sequence). CDR3 sequence reads: CASSRQGRGNTEAFF. Written as DNA, the CDR3 is TGTGCCAGTAGCCGCCAGGGTCGAGGGAACACTGAAGCTTTCTTT.

This clone appeared a few times. The chain recombines TRBV28 with TRBJ1-4; 7 nucleotides match TRBD1. The CDR3 is 14 amino acids. Germline CDR1 reads MDHEN; CDR2 reads SYDVKM. The trim removed 6 bases at V and 11 bases at J, leaving 12 bases unmatched. The CDR3 nucleotides read TGTGCCAGCAGGTCGGGACAGCCACCTCGGAAACTGTTTTTT. Its translation is CASRSGQPPRKLFF.

This clone is a singleton in its sample. The V and J genes are TRBV24-1 and TRBJ2-1; D is possibly TRBD2 (5 bases). Between the trimmed V and J ends, which lost 2 bases and 5 bases, there was a span of 15 bases. The germline V gene has CDR1 KGHDR and CDR2 SFDVKD. There are 16 residues in the CDR3. Here the CDR3 reads CATSDSGVTAHNEQFF. The CDR3, as DNA: TGTGCCACCAGTGATTCCGGGGTCACGGCCCACAATGAGCAGTTCTTC.

The chain carries TRBV21-1 and TRBJ1-2. TRBV21-1 is assigned pseudogene status. The CDR3 is made up of 13 amino acids. The CDR3 nucleotides read TGTGCCCAGGTTGGGGGGTTGGCGTATGGCTACACCTTC. This translates into CAQVGGLAYGYTF.

The chain joins TRBV3-1 (or the pseudogene TRBV3-2) to TRBJ2-5; D uncertain. CDR3 length equals 13 residues. Trimming cost V 2 bases and J 5 bases, with 9 bases left between them. CDR1 and CDR2 from the germline V gene are LGHDT and YNNKEL (reference sequence). For the CDR3, the DNA is TGTGCCAGCAGCCAACTAGACGGTGAGACCCAGTACTTC. Encoded protein: CASSQLDGETQYF.

The CDR3 region is CASSTGGSYNEQFF. For the CDR3, the DNA is TGTGCCAGCAGCACAGGGGGCTCCTACAATGAGCAGTTCTTC. This chain uses TRBV7-2 with TRBJ2-1, with 8 bases identical to TRBD1. The CDR3 length is 14 residues. Trimming removed 5 bases from V and 0 bases from J; junction bases left unmatched: 0. Germline V lookup: CDR1 SGHTA, CDR2 FQGNSA.

This chain connects TRBV4-1 to TRBJ2-3; D is perhaps TRBD2 (6 bases). The V gene lost 0 bases and the J gene lost 1 base, with 11 bases spanning the gap. Per germline, CDR1 MGHRA and CDR2 YSYEKL. The CDR3 runs to 16 residues. This CDR3 reads CASSQEKKRGTDTQYF. The CDR3 DNA sequence: TGCGCCAGCAGCCAAGAGAAAAAGCGGGGCACAGATACGCAGTATTTT.

At least ten counts were recorded for this clone. The chain recombines TRBV6-5 with TRBJ1-5; no firm D call. The germline gives CDR1 MNHEY, CDR2 SVGAGI. V was shortened by 9 bases and J by 9 bases, with 9 bases between the two germline ends. This CDR3 is 10 amino acids long. The CDR3 is CASNFWPQHF. CDR3 DNA sequence: TGTGCCAGTAACTTTTGGCCCCAGCATTTT.

V gene TRBV24-1 combines with J gene TRBJ1-2, with 12 bases aligning to TRBD1. This CDR3 contains 15 residues. Germline CDR1 KGHDR, CDR2 SFDVKD. The V and J ends lost 4 bases and 4 bases, in that order; junction bases with no gene match: 3. CDR3 protein: CATSDPGQGAYGYTF. The CDR3 nucleotides read TGTGCCACCAGTGACCCGGGACAGGGGGCCTATGGCTACACCTTC.

The rearrangement joins TRBV19 to TRBJ1-5; 7 positions match TRBD1. This CDR3 region has 16 residues. Looked up from germline, CDR1 is LNHDA and CDR2 is SQIVND (reference sequence). With 6 bases clipped from V and 0 bases from J, the junction kept 8 bases outside the gene matches. Here the CDR3 reads CASRGEGGFSNQPQHF. CDR3 nucleotide sequence: TGTGCCAGTAGGGGTGAAGGGGGCTTTAGCAATCAGCCCCAGCATTTT.

J is TRBJ1-3 and V is TRBV14; a weak D match, TRBD1 (5 bases). Trimming removed 1 base from V and 0 bases from J, with 7 bases in between. Germline lookup yields CDR1 SGHDN and CDR2 FVKESK. The CDR3 has 15 residues. The CDR3 loop is CASSQGQFSGNTIYF. Here the CDR3 DNA reads TGTGCCAGCAGCCAAGGACAGTTCTCTGGAAACACCATATATTTT.

In the case of this clone: The same CDR3 can be traced to other DNA sequences in this sample. The rearrangement joins TRBV19 to TRBJ1-1; D perhaps matches TRBD1 (5 bases). Germline V gene lookup returns CDR1 LNHDA and CDR2 SQIVND (reference sequence). The ends were cut back, 3 bases at V and 4 bases at J, with 12 bases in the middle. The length of the CDR3 is 14 residues. The CDR3 region is CASSIGGSGTEAFF. DNA for the CDR3: TGTGCCAGTAGTATCGGGGGATCGGGCACTGAAGCTTTCTTT.